This TCR beta chain derives from a study of cytomegalovirus exposure and HLA in healthy donors. Whole-study results and caveats: In vitro data verified a few CMV-associated chains as specific for CMV antigens. Both high specificity and high sensitivity reportedly marked the classifier's diagnosis of cytomegalovirus status.

Repertoires were generated with immunoSEQ multiplex PCR, while TCRdb's copy carries only in-frame clones and drops some. The table lists over 250,000 clones, 65% to 90% of them singletons, with about 1% in the top ten. In the case of this clone: The antigen is unknown.

V was pared by 1 base and J by 1 base, with 7 bases between. Per germline, CDR1 SGHTA and CDR2 FQGTGA. The CDR3 is 15 residues long. The origin of this receptor is a woman aged 18-29 years in good health and CMV-seronegative. Source material: PBMCs. The chain joins TRBV7-3 to TRBJ1-4; D is uncertain. The CDR3 is CASSLSGRTNEKLFF. The DNA for the CDR3 is TGTGCCAGCAGCTTAAGTGGCAGAACTAATGAAAAACTGTTTTTT.